This is a list of T cell receptor beta chains from one sample in a study of OX40 agonist ivuxolimab in advanced cancers. Clones were sequenced by immunoSEQ multiplex PCR, and TCRdb holds only the in-frame ones, with some missing. The sample contains tens of thousands of clones, around 87% of which appear only once. The specimen was CD4+ or CD8+ T cells sorted from blood, collected in a trial of the OX40 agonist ivuxolimab. The receptors were gathered from an adult with an advanced solid tumor such as melanoma, head and neck, liver or kidney cancer. Both conserved end residues are part of each CDR3. Each record gives: J gene, clone size, V gene, D gene, CDR3 protein, CDR3 DNA. A D gene is named only where the DNA matches it firmly. Only some rows state a clone size, as once, few, many or a class for expanded clones.

j_call: TRBJ2-3; clone_size: -; v_call: TRBV4-1; d_call: -; cdr3_aa: CASSRMRLFTDTQYF; cdr3_nt: TGCGCCAGCAGCCGAATGAGACTTTTCACAGATACGCAGTATTTT
j_call: TRBJ1-1; clone_size: -; v_call: TRBV19; d_call: TRBD1; cdr3_aa: CASSPRQGGTEAFF; cdr3_nt: TGTGCCAGTAGTCCAAGACAGGGTGGGACTGAAGCTTTCTTT
j_call: TRBJ2-5; clone_size: -; v_call: TRBV11-1; d_call: TRBD2; cdr3_aa: CASSPGLAGVRETQYF; cdr3_nt: TGTGCCAGCAGCCCCGGACTAGCGGGAGTCCGGGAGACCCAGTACTTC
j_call: TRBJ1-2; clone_size: -; v_call: TRBV6-6; d_call: -; cdr3_aa: CASSYEDSAGYTF; cdr3_nt: TGTGCCAGCAGTTACGAGGACAGCGCAGGCTACACCTTC
j_call: TRBJ2-4; clone_size: -; v_call: TRBV5-4; d_call: TRBD2; cdr3_aa: CASSSGLAGKNIQYF; cdr3_nt: TGTGCCAGCAGCTCGGGACTAGCGGGGAAAAACATTCAGTACTTC
j_call: TRBJ1-3; clone_size: -; v_call: TRBV30; d_call: -; cdr3_aa: CASHGERNTIYF; cdr3_nt: TGTGCCTCCCATGGGGAGAGAAACACCATATATTTT
j_call: TRBJ1-1; clone_size: -; v_call: TRBV7-9; d_call: TRBD1; cdr3_aa: CASSLRSARQGAEAFF; cdr3_nt: TGTGCCAGCAGCCTCCGTTCGGCTAGACAGGGGGCCGAAGCTTTCTTT
j_call: TRBJ1-2; clone_size: few; v_call: TRBV5-6; d_call: -; cdr3_aa: CASSLGGTVIYGYTF; cdr3_nt: TGTGCCAGCAGCTTGGGCGGGACGGTAATTTATGGCTACACCTTC
j_call: TRBJ1-6; clone_size: -; v_call: TRBV2; d_call: -; cdr3_aa: CASRKEGGYNSPLHF; cdr3_nt: TGTGCCAGCAGAAAGGAAGGGGGGTATAATTCACCCCTCCACTTT
j_call: TRBJ2-5; clone_size: -; v_call: TRBV9; d_call: -; cdr3_aa: CASSVAPREETQYF; cdr3_nt: TGTGCCAGCAGCGTAGCTCCCAGGGAAGAGACCCAGTACTTC
j_call: TRBJ1-1; clone_size: -; v_call: TRBV29-1; d_call: -; cdr3_aa: CSVGPGHSANTEAFF; cdr3_nt: TGCAGCGTTGGGCCGGGGCACAGCGCGAACACTGAAGCTTTCTTT
j_call: TRBJ2-5; clone_size: -; v_call: TRBV11-1; d_call: -; cdr3_aa: CASSLWLGPHGAQETQYF; cdr3_nt: TGTGCCAGCAGCTTGTGGCTTGGGCCCCACGGGGCCCAAGAGACCCAGTACTTC
j_call: TRBJ2-7; clone_size: -; v_call: TRBV6-5; d_call: TRBD2; cdr3_aa: CASSYSSGEQYF; cdr3_nt: TGTGCCAGCAGTTACTCGAGCGGGGAACAATACTTC
j_call: TRBJ1-3; clone_size: -; v_call: TRBV9; d_call: -; cdr3_aa: CASSVTSRYSSGNTIYF; cdr3_nt: TGTGCCAGCAGCGTCACATCCAGGTATAGCTCTGGAAACACCATATATTTT
j_call: TRBJ2-1; clone_size: -; v_call: TRBV27; d_call: -; cdr3_aa: CASSFNEKQFF; cdr3_nt: TGTGCCAGCAGTTTCAACGAAAAGCAGTTCTTC
j_call: TRBJ2-1; clone_size: -; v_call: TRBV28; d_call: -; cdr3_aa: CASSSAGFNEQFF; cdr3_nt: TGTGCCAGCAGTTCGGCGGGGTTTAATGAGCAGTTCTTC
j_call: TRBJ1-1; clone_size: -; v_call: TRBV6-5; d_call: -; cdr3_aa: CASSYLRLSTEAFF; cdr3_nt: TGTGCCAGCAGTTACCTACGCCTATCCACTGAAGCTTTCTTT
j_call: TRBJ2-4; clone_size: -; v_call: TRBV7-8; d_call: TRBD2; cdr3_aa: CASSLEWGGRRAKNIQYF; cdr3_nt: TGTGCCAGCAGCTTAGAATGGGGCGGGAGGAGGGCCAAAAACATTCAGTACTTC
j_call: TRBJ1-1; clone_size: -; v_call: TRBV5-5; d_call: -; cdr3_aa: CASSLKRDTEAFF; cdr3_nt: TGTGCCAGCAGCTTGAAGCGGGACACTGAAGCTTTCTTT
j_call: TRBJ1-1; clone_size: -; v_call: TRBV10-3; d_call: -; cdr3_aa: CAISEHQPGRGNTEAFF; cdr3_nt: TGTGCCATCAGTGAACACCAACCAGGGAGGGGTAACACTGAAGCTTTCTTT
j_call: TRBJ2-1; clone_size: -; v_call: TRBV10-3; d_call: -; cdr3_aa: CAISESSGSLWNEQFF; cdr3_nt: TGTGCCATCAGTGAGTCCAGCGGGTCATTGTGGAATGAGCAGTTCTTC
j_call: TRBJ2-3; clone_size: -; v_call: TRBV7-6; d_call: TRBD1; cdr3_aa: CAILQGQGPTDTQYF; cdr3_nt: TGTGCCATCTTACAGGGACAGGGACCCACAGATACGCAGTATTTT
j_call: TRBJ2-5; clone_size: -; v_call: TRBV11-3; d_call: -; cdr3_aa: CASSLGGSQETQYF; cdr3_nt: TGTGCCAGCAGCTTGGGGGGTAGCCAAGAGACCCAGTACTTC
j_call: TRBJ2-5; clone_size: -; v_call: TRBV19; d_call: -; cdr3_aa: CASKDRTETQYF; cdr3_nt: TGTGCCAGTAAAGACAGGACGGAGACCCAGTACTTC
j_call: TRBJ1-5; clone_size: once; v_call: TRBV7-8; d_call: -; cdr3_aa: CASSLWGGQPQHF; cdr3_nt: TGTGCCAGCAGCTTATGGGGGGGTCAGCCCCAGCATTTT
j_call: TRBJ1-1; clone_size: -; v_call: TRBV6-6; d_call: -; cdr3_aa: CASSSPTGMNTEAFF; cdr3_nt: TGTGCCAGCAGTTCTCCAACGGGAATGAACACTGAAGCTTTCTTT
j_call: TRBJ2-7; clone_size: -; v_call: TRBV28; d_call: -; cdr3_aa: CASREGGGYEQYF; cdr3_nt: TGTGCCAGCAGGGAGGGAGGGGGTTACGAGCAGTACTTC
j_call: TRBJ2-3; clone_size: once; v_call: TRBV4-1; d_call: TRBD2; cdr3_aa: CASSQTGTSGRDTQYF; cdr3_nt: TGCGCCAGCAGCCAAACGGGGACTAGCGGGAGAGATACGCAGTATTTT
j_call: TRBJ2-3; clone_size: -; v_call: TRBV11-3; d_call: -; cdr3_aa: CASSRGRSPDTQYF; cdr3_nt: TGTGCCAGCAGCCGCGGGCGGTCCCCAGATACGCAGTATTTT
j_call: TRBJ2-6; clone_size: -; v_call: TRBV18; d_call: -; cdr3_aa: CASSPRLLTGPSGANVLTF; cdr3_nt: TGTGCCAGCTCACCACGACTCCTGACAGGCCCCTCTGGGGCCAACGTCCTGACTTTC
j_call: TRBJ2-5; clone_size: -; v_call: TRBV19; d_call: -; cdr3_aa: CARPKAPIRGLAIQETQYF; cdr3_nt: TGTGCCAGGCCAAAGGCCCCAATTAGGGGGTTAGCGATCCAAGAGACCCAGTACTTC
j_call: TRBJ2-7; clone_size: -; v_call: TRBV28; d_call: -; cdr3_aa: CASKGGGIAFNSYEQYF; cdr3_nt: TGTGCCAGCAAAGGAGGCGGGATTGCTTTTAACTCCTACGAGCAGTACTTC
j_call: TRBJ2-7; clone_size: -; v_call: TRBV5-6; d_call: -; cdr3_aa: CASSFSTYEQYF; cdr3_nt: TGTGCCAGCAGCTTTAGTACCTACGAGCAGTACTTC
j_call: TRBJ1-1; clone_size: medium-sized; v_call: TRBV5-4; d_call: -; cdr3_aa: CASSLGGRGSNTEAFF; cdr3_nt: TGTGCCAGCAGCTTGGGAGGGCGGGGGTCCAACACTGAAGCTTTCTTT
j_call: TRBJ2-6; clone_size: -; v_call: TRBV13; d_call: TRBD1; cdr3_aa: CASSPGTGGSGANVLTF; cdr3_nt: TGTGCCAGCAGCCCCGGGACAGGGGGTTCTGGGGCCAACGTCCTGACTTTC
j_call: TRBJ2-1; clone_size: few; v_call: TRBV12-5; d_call: -; cdr3_aa: CASCKLATSNEQFF; cdr3_nt: TGTGCTAGCTGCAAGCTGGCCACGTCCAATGAGCAGTTCTTC
j_call: TRBJ2-7; clone_size: -; v_call: TRBV7-9; d_call: -; cdr3_aa: CASRRDRFSYEQYF; cdr3_nt: TGTGCCAGCAGGCGGGACAGATTCTCCTACGAGCAGTACTTC
j_call: TRBJ1-1; clone_size: once; v_call: TRBV6-6; d_call: -; cdr3_aa: CATHREATREAFF; cdr3_nt: TGTGCCACGCATCGGGAGGCAACGCGGGAAGCTTTCTTT
j_call: TRBJ1-2; clone_size: -; v_call: TRBV2; d_call: -; cdr3_aa: CASIRTAANYGYTF; cdr3_nt: TGTGCCAGCATTCGGACAGCCGCTAACTATGGCTACACCTTC
j_call: TRBJ2-1; clone_size: -; v_call: TRBV11-2; d_call: -; cdr3_aa: CASSPDGWRPEQFF; cdr3_nt: TGTGCCAGCAGCCCCGATGGGTGGCGGCCTGAGCAGTTCTTC
j_call: TRBJ2-7; clone_size: -; v_call: TRBV11-3; d_call: -; cdr3_aa: CASSLGASSYEQYF; cdr3_nt: TGTGCCAGCAGCTTAGGGGCCAGCTCCTACGAGCAGTACTTC